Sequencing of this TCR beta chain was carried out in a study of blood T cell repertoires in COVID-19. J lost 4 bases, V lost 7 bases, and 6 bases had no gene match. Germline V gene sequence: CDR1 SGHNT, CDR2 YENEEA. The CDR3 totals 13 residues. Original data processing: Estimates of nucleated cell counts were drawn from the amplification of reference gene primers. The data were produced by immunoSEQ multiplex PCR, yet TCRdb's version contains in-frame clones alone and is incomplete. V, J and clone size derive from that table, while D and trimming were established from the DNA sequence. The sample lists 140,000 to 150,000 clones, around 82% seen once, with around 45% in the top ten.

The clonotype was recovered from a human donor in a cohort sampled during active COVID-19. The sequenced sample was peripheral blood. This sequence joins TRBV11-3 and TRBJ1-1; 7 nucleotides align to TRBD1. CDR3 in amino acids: CASTLRGPTEAFF. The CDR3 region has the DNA TGTGCCAGCACCCTAAGGGGGCCCACTGAAGCTTTCTTT.